The present entry profiles one T cell receptor (beta chain) with its context. As to treatment: preoperative locoregional IRX-2 cytokine immunotherapy. Samples came from a phase Ib trial of preoperative locoregional IRX-2 cytokine immunotherapy. Assay used: immunoSEQ multiplex PCR; TCRdb lists only in-frame clones, some missing. Of about 34,000 clones in the sample, about 95% are singletons; the top ten hold roughly 6.5%. This sample was included in a study of preoperative IRX-2 immunotherapy in early breast cancer. Collection took place from a patient treated with IRX-2 immunotherapy. This TCR was recovered from a human donor with breast cancer.

CDR3 DNA sequence: TGTGCCAGCAGCTTAGATCAAGGGCAGCCTAGGGCTTTCTTT. Protein product: CASSLDQGQPRAFF. The chain is built from TRBV11-3 and TRBJ1-1; D not resolved. Per the germline V gene, CDR1 is SGHNT and CDR2 is YENEEA. Trimming took off 0 bases at V and 11 bases at J, with 16 bases between the two ends. This CDR3 has 14 amino acids.